This TCR beta chain was sequenced during a study of CD8 T cells in Susac syndrome. CD8+ and CD4+ blood T cells underwent TCR beta sequencing. Healthy donors acted as controls, with matching for age and sex. Negative isolation yielded CD4+ and CD8+ T cells, and FACS enriched TEMRA cells. Reverse transcription of about 0.45 to 1 ug RNA used random hexamers. By means of immunoSEQ multiplex PCR, TCR beta CDR3 spanning 54 Vbeta and 13 Jbeta underwent amplification. TCRdb re-analysed the immunoSEQ multiplex PCR reads in MiXCR, keeping a single row per CDR3 protein. This sample has roughly 110,000 distinct CDR3 sequences; around 90% occur once, and the top ten carry about 0.15%. The origin of this receptor is a human donor in good health. Sequencing used CD4+ T cells from PBMCs.

CDR3 nucleotides: TGTGCCAGCACCCCAGGGGCTGGCTCTGGGGCCAACGTCCTGACTTTC. It is translated as CASTPGAGSGANVLTF. This chain connects TRBV2 to TRBJ2-6, with D tentatively TRBD1 (6 bases). Trimming removed 7 bases from V and 0 bases from J, with 13 bases in between. The germline V gene encodes CDR1 SNHLY and CDR2 FYNNEI. This CDR3 is 16 amino acids long.